This note documents a single T cell receptor beta chain sequence. Its antigen remains unidentified. A read error may explain this, as a much larger clone is one base away. The donors were some 39 Caucasian individuals from Russia, aged about 6 to 95 years, who were systemically healthy. Approximately 10 milliliters of peripheral blood were collected from each donor into EDTA-treated Vacutainer tubes. Ficoll-Paque density-gradient centrifugation was used to isolate PBMCs, with at least 6.5 million per sample. Total RNA was extracted from PBMCs with Trizol reagent, with at least 6 micrograms obtained per sample. For every donor, an aliquot of PBMCs went through flow cytometry to measure the percentages of naive CD45RAhigh/CD27high T cells. These data come from a study of blood T cells in healthy people across ages (dated by TCRdb to between 2014 and 2017). Looking at the study overall: Template switching captured roughly one uniquely barcoded TCR beta cDNA molecule per two T cells in model experiments. To avoid experimental bias, donors of different ages were randomly spread across the sequencing lanes. Four age groups were formed from the donors: young (average 16 years), middle-aged (approximately 40), aged (62) and long-lived (82). The study analyzed two additional independent replicas of 1 million unique cDNA reads from the same blood draw for two donors, one aged 18 to 30 and one aged 80 or older. Using deep sequencing normalized with unique cDNA molecular identifiers, the study measured how TCR beta repertoire diversity changes with age. Study-wide findings and limitations: Total diversity estimates from one million sequenced T cells were considered lower bounds and underestimates. The long-lived group showed more naive CD4+ T cells, fewer expanded clones and increased TCR diversity than the aged group, suggesting age selection. The CMV infection status of donors was not known, potentially confounding age-related changes in expanded clonotypes. Since profiling was done on bulk unsorted PBMCs, naive and antigen-experienced compartments could not be conclusively compared. There was a strong correlation between observed TCR beta diversity and the percentage of naive T cells measured by flow cytometry. As age increased, observed TCR beta diversity per million T cells dropped in a roughly linear way, and a significant reduction was already evident by age around 41.

There are 14 amino acids in the CDR3, from cysteine to phenylalanine inclusive. Only the CDR3 part of the read is kept: 42 bases, read in frame from the first base. CDR1 and CDR2, per the germline V gene (reference sequence), are SEHNR and FQNEAQ. The germline ends are 12 bases apart after V is trimmed by 8 bases and J by 4 bases. The method was 5' RACE. The sample was run on an Illumina HiSeq 2500. A second PCR of roughly 7 to 12 cycles was performed with a sample-barcoded 5' primer and a J-beta primer mix. A unique molecular identifier was introduced onto each TCR beta cDNA molecule by a template-switch 5' adaptor carrying 12 random nucleotides. Each sample yielded at least 3 million CDR3-containing paired-end reads. The Mint cDNA synthesis kit, primed by a TRBC-specific oligonucleotide, was used to synthesize first-strand cDNA from all RNA. After uracil-DNA glycosylase treatment, a first 18-cycle PCR used universal primers M1SS and BC2_uni_R on all cDNA. As for how the authors treated the data: Normalization of each sample was performed by random selection of 1 million high-quality reads, each carrying a distinct molecular identifier. Instead of being binned into consensus sequences, reads that shared molecular identifiers were thrown out. CDR3 identification, clonotype clustering and error correction used MiTCR with a Q25 quality threshold and the strictest error-elimination algorithm. A nonparametric unseen species model using Euler transformation provided a lower-bound estimate of total TCR beta diversity. TCRdb trimmed public reads at Q25 via fastp, called clones via MiXCR and kept in-frame beta chains. When rows share a CDR3 protein, they turn into one entry using the most common DNA and genes. The authors' filters were not applied to this entry. For this sample there are hundreds of thousands of distinct CDR3 sequences; approximately 30% appear just once. In total, the top ten clones hold 15% to 17% of the sample.

Recombination linked TRBV7-9 to TRBJ1-6; the D gene cannot be named for sure. Sequences were obtained from blood. The source is a woman over 75 in good health. The CDR3 here reads CASGKTDYNSPLHF. The nucleotides are TGTGCCAGCGGCAAGACGGATTATAATTCACCCCTCCACTTT.